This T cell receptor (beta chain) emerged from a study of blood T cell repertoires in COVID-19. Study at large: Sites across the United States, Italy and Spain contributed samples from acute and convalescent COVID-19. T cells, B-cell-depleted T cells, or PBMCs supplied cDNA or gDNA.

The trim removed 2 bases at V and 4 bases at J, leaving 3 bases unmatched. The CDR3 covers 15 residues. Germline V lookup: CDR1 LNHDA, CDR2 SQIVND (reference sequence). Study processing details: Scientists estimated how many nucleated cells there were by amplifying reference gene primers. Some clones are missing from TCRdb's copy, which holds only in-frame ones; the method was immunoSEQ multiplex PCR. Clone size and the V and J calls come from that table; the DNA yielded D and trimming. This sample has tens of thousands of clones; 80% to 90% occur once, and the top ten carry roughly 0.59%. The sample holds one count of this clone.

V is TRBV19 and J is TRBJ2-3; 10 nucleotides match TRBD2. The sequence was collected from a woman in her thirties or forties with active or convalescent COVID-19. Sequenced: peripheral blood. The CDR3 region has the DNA TGTGCCAGTAGTATATTAGCGGGGGGCCCAGATACGCAGTATTTT. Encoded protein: CASSILAGGPDTQYF.